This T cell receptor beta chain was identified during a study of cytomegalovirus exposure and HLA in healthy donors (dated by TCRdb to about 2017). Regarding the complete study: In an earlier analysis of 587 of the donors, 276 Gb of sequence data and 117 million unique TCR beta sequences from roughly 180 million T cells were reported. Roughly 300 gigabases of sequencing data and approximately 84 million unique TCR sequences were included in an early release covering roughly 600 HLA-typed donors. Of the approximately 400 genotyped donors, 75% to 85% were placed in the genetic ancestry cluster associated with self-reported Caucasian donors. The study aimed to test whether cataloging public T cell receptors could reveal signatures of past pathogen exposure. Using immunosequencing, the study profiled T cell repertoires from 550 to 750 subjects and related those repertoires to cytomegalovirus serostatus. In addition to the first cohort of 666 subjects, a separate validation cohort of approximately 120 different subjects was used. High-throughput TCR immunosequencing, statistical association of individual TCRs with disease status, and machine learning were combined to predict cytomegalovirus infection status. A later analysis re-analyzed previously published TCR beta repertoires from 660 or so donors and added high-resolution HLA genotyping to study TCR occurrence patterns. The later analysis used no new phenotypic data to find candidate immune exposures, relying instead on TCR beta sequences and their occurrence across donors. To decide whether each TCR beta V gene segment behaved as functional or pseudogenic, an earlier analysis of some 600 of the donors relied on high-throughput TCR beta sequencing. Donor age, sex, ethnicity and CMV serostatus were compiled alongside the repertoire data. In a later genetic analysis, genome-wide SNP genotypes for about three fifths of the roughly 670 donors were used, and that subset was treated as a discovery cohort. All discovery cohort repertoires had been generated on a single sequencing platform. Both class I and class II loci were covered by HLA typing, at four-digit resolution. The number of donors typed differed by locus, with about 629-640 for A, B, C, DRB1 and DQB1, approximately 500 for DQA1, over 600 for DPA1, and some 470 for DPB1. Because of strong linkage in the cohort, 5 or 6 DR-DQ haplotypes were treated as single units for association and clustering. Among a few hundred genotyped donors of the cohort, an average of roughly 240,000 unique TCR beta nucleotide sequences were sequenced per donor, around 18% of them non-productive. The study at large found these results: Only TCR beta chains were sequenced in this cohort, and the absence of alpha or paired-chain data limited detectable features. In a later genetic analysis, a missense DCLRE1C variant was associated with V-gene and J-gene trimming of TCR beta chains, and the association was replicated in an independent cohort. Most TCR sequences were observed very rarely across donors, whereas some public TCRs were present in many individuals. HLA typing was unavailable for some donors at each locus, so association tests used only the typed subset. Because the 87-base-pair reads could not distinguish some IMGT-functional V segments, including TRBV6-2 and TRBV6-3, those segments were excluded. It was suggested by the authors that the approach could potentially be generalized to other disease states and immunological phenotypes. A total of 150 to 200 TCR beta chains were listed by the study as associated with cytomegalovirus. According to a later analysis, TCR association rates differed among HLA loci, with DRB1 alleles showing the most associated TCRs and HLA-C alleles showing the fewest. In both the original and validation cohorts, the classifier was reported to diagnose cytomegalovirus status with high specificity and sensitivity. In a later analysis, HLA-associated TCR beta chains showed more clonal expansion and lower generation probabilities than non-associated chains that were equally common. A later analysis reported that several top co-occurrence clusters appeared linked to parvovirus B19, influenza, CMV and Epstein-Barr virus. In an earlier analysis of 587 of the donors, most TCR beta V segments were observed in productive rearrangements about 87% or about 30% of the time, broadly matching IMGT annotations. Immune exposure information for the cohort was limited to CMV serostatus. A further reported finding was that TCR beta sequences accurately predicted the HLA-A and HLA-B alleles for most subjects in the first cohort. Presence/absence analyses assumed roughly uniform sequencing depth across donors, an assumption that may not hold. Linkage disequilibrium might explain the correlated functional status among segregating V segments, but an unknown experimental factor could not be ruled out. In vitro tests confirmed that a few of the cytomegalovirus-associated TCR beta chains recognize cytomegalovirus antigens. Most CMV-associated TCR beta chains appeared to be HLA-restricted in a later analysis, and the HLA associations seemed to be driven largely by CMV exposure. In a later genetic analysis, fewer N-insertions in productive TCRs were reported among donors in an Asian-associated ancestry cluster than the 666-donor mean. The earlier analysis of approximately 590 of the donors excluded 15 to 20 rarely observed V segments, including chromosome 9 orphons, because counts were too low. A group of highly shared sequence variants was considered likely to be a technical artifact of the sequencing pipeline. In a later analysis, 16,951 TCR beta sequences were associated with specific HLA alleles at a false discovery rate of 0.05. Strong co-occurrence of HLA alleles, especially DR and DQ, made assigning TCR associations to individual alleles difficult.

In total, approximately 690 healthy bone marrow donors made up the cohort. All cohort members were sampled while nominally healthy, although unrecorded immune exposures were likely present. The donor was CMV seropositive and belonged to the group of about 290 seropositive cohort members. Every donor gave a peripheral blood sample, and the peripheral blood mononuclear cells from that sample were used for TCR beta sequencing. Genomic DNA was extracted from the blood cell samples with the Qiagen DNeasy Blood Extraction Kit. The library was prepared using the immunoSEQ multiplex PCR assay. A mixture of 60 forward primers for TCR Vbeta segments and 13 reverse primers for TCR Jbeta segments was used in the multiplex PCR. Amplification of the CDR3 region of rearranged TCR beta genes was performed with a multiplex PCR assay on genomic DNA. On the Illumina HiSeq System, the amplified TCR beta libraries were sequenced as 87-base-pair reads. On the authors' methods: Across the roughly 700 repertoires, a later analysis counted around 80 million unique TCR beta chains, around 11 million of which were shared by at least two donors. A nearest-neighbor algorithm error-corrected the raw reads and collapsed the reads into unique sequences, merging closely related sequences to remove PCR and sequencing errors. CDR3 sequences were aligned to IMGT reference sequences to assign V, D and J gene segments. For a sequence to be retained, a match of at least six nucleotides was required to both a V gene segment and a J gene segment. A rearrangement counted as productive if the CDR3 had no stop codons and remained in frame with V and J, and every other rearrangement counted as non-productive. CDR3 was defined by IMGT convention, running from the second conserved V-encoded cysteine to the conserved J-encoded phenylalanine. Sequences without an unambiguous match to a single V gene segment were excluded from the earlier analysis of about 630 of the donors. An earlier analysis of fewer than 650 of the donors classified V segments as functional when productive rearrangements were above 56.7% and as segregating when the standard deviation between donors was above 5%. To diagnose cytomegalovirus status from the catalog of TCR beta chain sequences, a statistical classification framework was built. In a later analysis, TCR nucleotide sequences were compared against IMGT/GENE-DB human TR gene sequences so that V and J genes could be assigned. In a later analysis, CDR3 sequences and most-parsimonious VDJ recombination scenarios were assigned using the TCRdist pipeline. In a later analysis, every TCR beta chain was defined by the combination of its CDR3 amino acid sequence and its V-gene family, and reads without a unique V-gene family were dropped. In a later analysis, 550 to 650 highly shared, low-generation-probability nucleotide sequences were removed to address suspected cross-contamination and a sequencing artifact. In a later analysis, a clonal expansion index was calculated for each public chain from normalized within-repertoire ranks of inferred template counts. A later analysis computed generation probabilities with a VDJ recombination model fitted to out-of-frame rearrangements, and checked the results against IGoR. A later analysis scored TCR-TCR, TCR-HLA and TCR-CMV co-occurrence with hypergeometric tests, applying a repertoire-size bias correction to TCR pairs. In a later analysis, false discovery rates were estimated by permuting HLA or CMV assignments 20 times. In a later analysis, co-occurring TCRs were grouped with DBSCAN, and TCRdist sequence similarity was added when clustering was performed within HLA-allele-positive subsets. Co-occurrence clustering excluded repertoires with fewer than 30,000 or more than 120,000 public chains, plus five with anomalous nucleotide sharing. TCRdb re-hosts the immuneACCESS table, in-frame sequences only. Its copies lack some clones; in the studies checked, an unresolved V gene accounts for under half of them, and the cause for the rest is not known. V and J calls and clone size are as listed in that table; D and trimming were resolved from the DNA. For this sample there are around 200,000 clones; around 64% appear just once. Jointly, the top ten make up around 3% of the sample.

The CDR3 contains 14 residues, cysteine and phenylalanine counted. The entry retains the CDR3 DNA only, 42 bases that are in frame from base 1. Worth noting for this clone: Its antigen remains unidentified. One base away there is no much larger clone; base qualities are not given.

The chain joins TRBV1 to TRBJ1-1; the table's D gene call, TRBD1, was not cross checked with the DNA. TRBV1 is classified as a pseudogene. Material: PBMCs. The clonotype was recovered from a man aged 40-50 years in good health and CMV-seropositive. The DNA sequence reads TGCACCAGCAGCCACTCAGGGGCGAACACTGAAGCTTTCTTT. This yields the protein CTSSHSGANTEAFF.